This T cell receptor beta chain was found in a study of blood T cell repertoires in COVID-19. Sequenced by immunoSEQ multiplex PCR; TCRdb stores in-frame clones only, minus some. This sample has roughly 94,000 clones; 75% to 85% occur once, and the top ten carry roughly 25%. Germline assignment: CDR1 MNHEY and CDR2 SMNVEV (reference sequence). The J segment lost 0 bases and the V segment lost 6 bases, leaving 5 bases of the junction unmatched. CDR3 length: 15 residues. This clonotype originated in a man aged 55 to 70 with acute or convalescent COVID-19. Specimen: peripheral blood. This chain joins TRBV27 and TRBJ1-2, with TRBD1 matching over 9 bases. The CDR3 sequence: CASSPRTGANYGYTF. The CDR3 region has the DNA TGTGCCAGCAGCCCCCGGACAGGGGCTAACTATGGCTACACCTTC.